These 22 T cell receptor beta chains were sequenced from one sample in a study of regulatory T cells in long-lasting Graves disease. Time point: persistent/refractory GD, antithyroid drugs over 5 years with positive TRAb. Construction of the TCR library relied on RNA isolated from PBMCs. Both iRepertoire HTBI primers and Arm-PCR of CDR3 regions were used to build the TCR beta libraries. One entry per CDR3 protein, called by TCRdb with MiXCR from the multiplex PCR reads. The sample lists a few hundred thousand distinct CDR3 sequences; roughly a quarter were seen once. The sample was peripheral blood mononuclear cells (PBMCs), taken when the disease was refractory, from a patient treated with antithyroid drugs. The receptors originated from a female donor with Graves disease.

V and J are TRBV5-1 and TRBJ2-2, with D tentatively TRBD1 or TRBD2 (6 bases each). The CDR3 has 14 amino acids. Between the trimmed V and J ends, which lost 3 bases and 6 bases, there was a span of 12 bases. Germline CDR1 SGHRS, CDR2 YFSETQ. The CDR3 DNA is TGCGCCAGCAGCTCCAGGGGAGGTGCCGGGGAGCTGTTTTTT. As protein: CASSSRGGAGELFF. The entire variable domain, with the rest obtained from reference TRBV5-1 and TRBJ2-2, is as follows: KAGVTQTPRYLIKTRGQQVTLSCSPISGHRSVSWYQQTPGQGLQFLFEYFSETQRNKGNFPGRFSGRQFSNSRSEMNVSTLELGDSALYLCASSSRGGAGELFFGEGSRLTVL.

The chain combines TRBV6-1 with TRBJ2-1; possible D gene TRBD2, 5 bases. Trimming took 6 bases from V and 5 from J, leaving 20 bases between them. In germline, CDR1 is MNHNS, CDR2 SASEGT. This CDR3 is 16 amino acids long. CDR3: CASRLGPSPNDNEQFF. The CDR3 DNA follows: TGTGCCAGCAGACTCGGTCCTAGCCCGAACGACAATGAGCAGTTCTTC.

The rearrangement uses TRBV18 and TRBJ2-5; 7 bases are a match to TRBD2. Germline V CDR1 and CDR2: KGHSH, LQKENI. The CDR3 has 14 amino acids. V lost 4 bases, J lost 0 bases, and 2 bases stayed unmatched. The CDR3 reads CASSRLADQETQYF. CDR3 nucleotide sequence: TGTGCCAGCTCACGTCTAGCGGACCAAGAGACCCAGTACTTC.

The rearrangement links TRBV3-1 to TRBJ2-5, with 7 bases aligning to TRBD2. This CDR3 has 15 residues. Germline CDR1 LGHDT, CDR2 YNNKEL (reference sequence). Losses at the gene ends were 4 bases for V and 3 bases for J; bases not matched to a gene: 8. CDR3 nucleotides: TGTGCCAGCAGCCCAAGGTGGCTAGCGGAAGAGACCCAGTACTTC. Translation: CASSPRWLAEETQYF.

With respect to this clonotype: It may be a read error: a sequence one base away is much more abundant. V and J are TRBV7-2 and TRBJ1-5; D ambiguous. This CDR3 is built from 15 residues. CDR1 and CDR2 from the germline V gene are SGHTA and FQGNSA. With 0 bases removed from V and 6 bases from J, the gap between germline ends came to 12 bases. The CDR3 loop is CASSLAGRERQPQHF. The DNA of the CDR3 is TGTGCCAGCAGCTTAGCAGGAAGGGAACGTCAGCCCCAGCATTTT.

This clonotype was observed a handful of times. The junction departs from the called germline gene at one end, perhaps through a read error. The V gene is TRBV30, the J gene TRBJ1-2; 10 bases agree with TRBD1. This CDR3 comprises 14 residues. The germline CDR1 and CDR2 sequences are GTSNPN and SVGIG (reference sequence). CDR3: CARRVWDRGYGYTF. In DNA form, the CDR3 reads TGTGCCCGGAGGGTTTGGGACAGGGGCTATGGCTACACCTTC.

This clonotype appeared many times. The chain employs TRBV12-3 or TRBV12-4 and TRBJ1-5, with a weak D call TRBD1 (6 bases). The CDR3 extends over 16 amino acids. Trimming shortened V by 5 bases and J by 0 bases, and 14 bases separated the two germline ends. CDR3 DNA sequence: TGTGCCAGCAGTGACGGACAGCGGTATAGCAATCAGCCCCAGCATTTT. It yields the protein CASSDGQRYSNQPQHF.

This chain joins TRBV6-2 or TRBV6-3 and TRBJ1-1; TRBD1 aligns across 7 bases. CDR3 length equals 15 residues. V was pared by 5 bases and J by 3 bases, with 9 bases of the junction left unmatched. Germline V gene sequence: CDR1 MNHEY, CDR2 SVGEGT. CDR3 DNA sequence: TGTGCCAGCAGTGAACCCGCAGGGGGTGACACTGAAGCTTTCTTT. This codes for CASSEPAGGDTEAFF.

The rearrangement joins TRBV12-3 or TRBV12-4 to TRBJ1-6; 9 bases agree with TRBD1. The CDR3 runs to 18 residues. The trim removed 6 bases at V and 9 bases at J, leaving 18 bases unmatched. CDR3 DNA: TGTGCCAGCAGCCTGGGACAGGGCCTGAGTCCCTTCGGTTCACCCCTCCACTTT. It specifies CASSLGQGLSPFGSPLHF.

This clonotype has at least ten counts. The rearrangement links TRBV20-1 to TRBJ2-7, with D unclear. CDR3 size: 13 residues. Trimming left V 5 bases short and J 1 base short, with 12 bases between. The germline CDR1 and CDR2 sequences are DFQATT and SNEGSKA (reference sequence). The CDR3 spells CSASPRYSYEQYF. The CDR3, as DNA: TGCAGTGCTTCACCCAGGTATTCCTACGAGCAGTACTTC.

This clonotype turned up a few times. A much larger clone lies a single base off, so this may be a read error. The gene calls are TRBV29-1 and TRBJ1-1, with D uncertain. Trimming shortened V by 3 bases and J by 6 bases, and 11 bases separated the two germline ends. Germline V lookup: CDR1 SQVTM, CDR2 ANQGSEA. CDR3 length: 12 amino acids. CDR3 DNA: TGCAGCGTTGACGTTCACAACGCTGAAGCTTTCTTT. Protein sequence: CSVDVHNAEAFF. Drawing the rest from reference TRBV29-1 and TRBJ1-1, the complete variable domain is SAVISQKPSRDICQRGTSLTIQCQVDSQVTMMFWYRQQPGQSLTLIATANQGSEATYESGFVIDKFPISRPNLTFSTLTVSNMSPEDSSIYLCSVDVHNAEAFFGQGTRLTVV.

The J gene is TRBJ1-5, the V gene TRBV10-2; TRBD1 aligns across 9 bases. The germline CDR1 and CDR2 sequences are WSHSY and SAAADI. V lost 7 bases, J lost 3 bases, and 7 bases stayed unmatched. CDR3 length: 15 residues. CDR3 protein: CASTGQGFDNQPQHF. The CDR3 region has the DNA TGCGCCAGCACCGGACAGGGGTTCGACAATCAGCCCCAGCATTTT.

The sample holds many counts of this clonotype. The chain uses TRBV30 and TRBJ1-4; possibly TRBD1 for D (5 bases). Per germline, CDR1 GTSNPN and CDR2 SVGIG (reference sequence). Between the trimmed V and J ends, which lost 5 bases and 5 bases, there was a span of 12 bases. This CDR3 is built from 13 residues. CDR3: CAWDTGLNEKLFF. Here the CDR3 DNA reads TGTGCCTGGGATACAGGACTAAATGAAAAACTGTTTTTT.

This clonotype was found a few times. The CDR3 sequence is CASSVQGGDYGYTF. In nucleotides, the CDR3 is TGTGCCAGCAGCGTACAGGGAGGGGACTATGGCTACACCTTC. The chain is built from TRBV9 and TRBJ1-2; tentatively, D is TRBD1 (5 bases). Trimming removed 1 base at V and 3 bases at J, with 10 bases between. Germline CDR1 reads SGDLS; CDR2 reads YYNGEE. CDR3 length equals 14 residues.

The chain links TRBV6-1 to TRBJ1-4; the match to TRBD1 covers 9 bases. Trimming removed 5 bases from V and 9 bases from J; junction bases left unmatched: 7. The CDR3 totals 14 residues. CDR1 and CDR2 from the germline V gene are MNHNS and SASEGT. The CDR3: CASSQPGQGQKLFF. CDR3 coding DNA: TGTGCCAGCAGTCAACCGGGACAGGGACAAAAACTGTTTTTT.

This clonotype was picked up many times. The chain employs TRBV6-2 or TRBV6-3 and TRBJ1-2, with a tentative D call TRBD1 (5 bases). CDR1 is MNHEY and CDR2 is SVGEGT in the germline V gene. The ends were cut back, 7 bases at V and 8 bases at J, with 20 bases in the middle. This CDR3 spans 14 amino acids. Here the CDR3 reads CASTRGGVRGGYTF. In DNA form, the CDR3 reads TGTGCCAGCACGCGAGGAGGAGTAAGGGGCGGCTACACCTTC.

This clonotype was found many times. CDR3 in amino acids: CASSYDPQYYSGNTIYF. CDR3 bases: TGTGCCAGCAGTTACGACCCGCAATACTACTCTGGAAACACCATATATTTT. V usage is TRBV6-9 and J usage is TRBJ1-3; D not certain. CDR1 and CDR2 from the germline V gene are MNHGY and SVAAGI. V was shortened by 3 bases and J by 0 bases, with 15 bases between the two germline ends. The CDR3 covers 17 residues.

J is TRBJ2-7 and V is TRBV28, with 11 bases aligning to TRBD1. Germline assignment: CDR1 MDHEN and CDR2 SYDVKM. V was pared by 6 bases and J by 0 bases, with 4 bases of the junction left unmatched. This CDR3 has 15 amino acids. CDR3 loop: CASSLGTGGSYEQYF. The DNA of the CDR3 is TGTGCCAGCAGCCTTGGGACAGGGGGCTCCTACGAGCAGTACTTC.

The gene calls are TRBV29-1 and TRBJ2-7, with 11 bases matching TRBD2. The ends lost 4 bases at V and 3 bases at J; junction bases unmatched: 8. Germline CDR1 reads SQVTM; CDR2 reads ANQGSEA. This CDR3 has 15 amino acids. As DNA, the CDR3 is TGCAGCGTTGGAGGACTAGCGGGTATCGTCTACGAGCAGTACTTC. This sequence encodes CSVGGLAGIVYEQYF.

This clonotype was observed a handful of times. V is TRBV2 and J is TRBJ2-5, with a possible D match to TRBD2 (6 bases). The CDR3 length is 14 residues. V shed 7 bases and J shed 2 bases, with 14 bases lying between them. Germline V CDR1 and CDR2: SNHLY, FYNNEI. DNA of the CDR3: TGTGCCAGCACCTGGGGGAGGCCACAAGAGACCCAGTACTTC. Translating gives CASTWGRPQETQYF.

In its sample, this clonotype was seen many times. This chain uses TRBV5-6 with TRBJ1-1; D unclear. The CDR3 has 13 amino acids. Per the germline V gene, CDR1 is SGHDT and CDR2 is YYEEEE. Trimming took off 3 bases at V and 6 bases at J, with 12 bases between the two ends. CDR3 bases: TGTGCCAGCAGCTCGTACGTCGGGGCTGAAGCTTTCTTT. Protein sequence: CASSSYVGAEAFF.

This clonotype occurred many times. J is TRBJ2-7 and V is TRBV20-1, with 9 bases that match TRBD1. Germline trimming cut 3 bases from V and 2 bases from J; bases unmatched to any gene: 8. This CDR3 spans 15 amino acids. Germline V gene data show CDR1 as DFQATT and CDR2 as SNEGSKA (reference sequence). The CDR3 loop reads CSARRGTGRTYEQYF. CDR3 sequence (DNA): TGCAGTGCTAGGCGGGGGACAGGGCGAACCTACGAGCAGTACTTC.